The clone carrying this T cell receptor beta chain was counted a single time. This sample was included in a study of blood T cell repertoires in COVID-19. Whole-study context: Whether acute or convalescent, the COVID-19 samples came from the United States, Italy and Spain.

V gave up 4 bases and J gave up 1 base, with 9 bases separating them. Germline values: CDR1 SGHRS, CDR2 YFSETQ. This CDR3 has 13 residues. Per the authors' pipeline: Amplification of reference gene primers was used by the study to estimate nucleated cell counts. The assay was immunoSEQ multiplex PCR, and TCRdb's table has in-frame clones only and misses some. V and J calls and clone size are those listed in that table; D and trimming were worked out from the DNA. Of some 120,000 clones listed, around 90% were seen once; the top ten hold less than 2%. This sequence was found in a human donor in a cohort sampled during active COVID-19. The genes are TRBV5-1 and TRBJ2-7; D not certain. Sequencing was done on a sample of peripheral blood. As DNA, the CDR3 is TGCGCCAGCAGCCTCGAGCTATCCTACGAGCAGTACTTC. Its protein product is CASSLELSYEQYF. The full variable domain, its missing parts supplied by reference TRBV5-1 and TRBJ2-7, is KAGVTQTPRYLIKTRGQQVTLSCSPISGHRSVSWYQQTPGQGLQFLFEYFSETQRNKGNFPGRFSGRQFSNSRSEMNVSTLELGDSALYLCASSLELSYEQYFGPGTRLTVT.